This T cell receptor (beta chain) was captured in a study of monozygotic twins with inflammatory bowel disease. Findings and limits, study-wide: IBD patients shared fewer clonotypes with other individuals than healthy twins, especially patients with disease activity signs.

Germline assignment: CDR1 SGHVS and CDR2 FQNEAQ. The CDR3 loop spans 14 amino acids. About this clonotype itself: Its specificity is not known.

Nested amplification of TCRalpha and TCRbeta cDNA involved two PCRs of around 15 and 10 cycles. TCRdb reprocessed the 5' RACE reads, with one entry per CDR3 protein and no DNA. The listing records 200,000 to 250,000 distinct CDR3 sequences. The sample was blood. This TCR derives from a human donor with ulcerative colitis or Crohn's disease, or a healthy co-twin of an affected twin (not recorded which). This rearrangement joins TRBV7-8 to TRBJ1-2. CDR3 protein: CASSLRLGNYGYTF.